This TCR beta chain was sequenced in a study of beta chain features in type 1 diabetes. All of the sorted populations showed purity greater than 98%. This clone was found many times. CDR1 GTSNPN and CDR2 SVGIG come from the germline V gene (reference sequence). The V end was cut by 0 bases, the J end by 7 bases, with 16 bases between. This CDR3 comprises 15 residues. The sequenced template was cDNA made from the entire isolated RNA. Sequencing used immunoSEQ multiplex PCR; TCRdb keeps in-frame clones, though not all of them. The profile shows under 300,000 clones, about 7.8% of them singletons. This clonotype was obtained from a woman aged 18-29 years in good health. The sequencing sample was made of central memory CD4+ T cells from blood. The rearrangement joins TRBV30 to TRBJ2-1; D uncertain. CDR3 nucleotides: TGTGCCTGGAGTGTTGGTTCCGTAGCTTCTAATGAGCAGTTCTTC. Translating it yields CAWSVGSVASNEQFF.